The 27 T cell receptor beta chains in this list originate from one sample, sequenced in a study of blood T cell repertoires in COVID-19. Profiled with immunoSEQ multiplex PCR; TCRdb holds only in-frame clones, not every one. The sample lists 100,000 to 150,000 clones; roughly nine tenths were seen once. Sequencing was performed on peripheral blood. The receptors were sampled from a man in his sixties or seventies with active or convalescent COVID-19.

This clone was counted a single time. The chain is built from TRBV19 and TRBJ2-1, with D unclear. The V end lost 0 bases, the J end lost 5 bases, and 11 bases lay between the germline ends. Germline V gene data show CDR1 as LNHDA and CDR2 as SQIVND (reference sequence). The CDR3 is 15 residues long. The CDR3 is CASSIDPRVDNEQFF. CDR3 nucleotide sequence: TGTGCCAGTAGTATAGACCCGAGAGTAGACAATGAGCAGTTCTTC.

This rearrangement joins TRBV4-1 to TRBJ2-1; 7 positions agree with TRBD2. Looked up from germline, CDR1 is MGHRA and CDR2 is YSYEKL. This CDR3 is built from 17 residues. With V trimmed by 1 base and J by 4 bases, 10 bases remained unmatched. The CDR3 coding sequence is TGCGCCAGCAGCCAAGGGTTAACGGCTAGCGGATACAATGAGCAGTTCTTC. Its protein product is CASSQGLTASGYNEQFF.

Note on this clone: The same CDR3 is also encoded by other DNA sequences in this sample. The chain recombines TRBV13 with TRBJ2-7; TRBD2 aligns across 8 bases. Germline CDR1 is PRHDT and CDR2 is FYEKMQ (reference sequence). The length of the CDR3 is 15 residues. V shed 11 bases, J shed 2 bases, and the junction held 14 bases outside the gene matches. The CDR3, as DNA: TGTGCCCCCAGGGCCGGGGGGGGGCTAACCTACGAGCAGTACTTC. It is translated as CAPRAGGGLTYEQYF.

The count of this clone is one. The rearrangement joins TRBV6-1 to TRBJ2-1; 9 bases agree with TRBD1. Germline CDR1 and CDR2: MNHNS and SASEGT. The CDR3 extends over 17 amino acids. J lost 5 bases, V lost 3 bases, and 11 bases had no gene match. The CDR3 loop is CASSDLQGAGLDNEQFF. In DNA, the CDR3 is TGTGCCAGCAGTGACCTACAGGGGGCAGGACTGGACAATGAGCAGTTCTTC.

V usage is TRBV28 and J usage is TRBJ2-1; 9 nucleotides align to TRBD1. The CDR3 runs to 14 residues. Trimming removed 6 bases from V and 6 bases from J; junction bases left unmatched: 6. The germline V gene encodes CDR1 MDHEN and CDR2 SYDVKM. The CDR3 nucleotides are TGTGCCAGCAGATCGGGACAGGGTATCAATGAGCAGTTCTTC. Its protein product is CASRSGQGINEQFF.

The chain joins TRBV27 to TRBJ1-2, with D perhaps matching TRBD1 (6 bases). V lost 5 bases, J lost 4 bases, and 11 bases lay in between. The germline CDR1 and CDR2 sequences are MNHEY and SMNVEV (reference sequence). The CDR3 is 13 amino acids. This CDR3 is CASSRQAGYGYTF. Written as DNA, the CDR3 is TGTGCCAGCAGTCGACAGGCTGGCTATGGCTACACCTTC.

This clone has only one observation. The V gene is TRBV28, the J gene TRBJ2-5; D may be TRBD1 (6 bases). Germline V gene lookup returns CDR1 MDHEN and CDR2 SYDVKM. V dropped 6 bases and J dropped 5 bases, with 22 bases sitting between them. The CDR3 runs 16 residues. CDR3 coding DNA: TGTGCCAGCAGCGCTGTTAGGGCCAAAAGGGGGGAGACCCAGTACTTC. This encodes CASSAVRAKRGETQYF.

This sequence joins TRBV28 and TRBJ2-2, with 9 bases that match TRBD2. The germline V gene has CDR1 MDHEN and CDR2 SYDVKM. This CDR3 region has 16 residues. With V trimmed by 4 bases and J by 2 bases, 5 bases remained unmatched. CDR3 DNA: TGTGCCAGCAGTTCCGCCGGGACTAGCAACACCGGGGAGCTGTTTTTT. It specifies CASSSAGTSNTGELFF.

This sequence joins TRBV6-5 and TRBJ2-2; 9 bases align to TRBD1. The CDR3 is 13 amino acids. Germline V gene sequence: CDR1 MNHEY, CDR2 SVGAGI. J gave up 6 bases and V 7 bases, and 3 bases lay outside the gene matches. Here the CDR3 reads CASTDRGPGELFF. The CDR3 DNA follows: TGTGCCAGCACGGACAGGGGTCCCGGGGAGCTGTTTTTT.

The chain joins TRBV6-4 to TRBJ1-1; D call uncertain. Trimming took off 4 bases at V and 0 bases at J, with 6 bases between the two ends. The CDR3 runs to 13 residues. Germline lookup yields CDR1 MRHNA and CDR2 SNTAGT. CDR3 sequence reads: CASSALLNTEAFF. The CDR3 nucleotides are TGTGCCAGCAGTGCACTGTTGAACACTGAAGCTTTCTTT.

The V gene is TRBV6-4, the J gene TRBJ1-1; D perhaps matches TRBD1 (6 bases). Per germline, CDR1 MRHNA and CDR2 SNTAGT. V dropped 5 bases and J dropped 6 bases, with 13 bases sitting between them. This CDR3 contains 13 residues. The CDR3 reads CASSSTGTSEAFF. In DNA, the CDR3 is TGTGCCAGCAGTTCCACAGGGACCTCTGAAGCTTTCTTT.

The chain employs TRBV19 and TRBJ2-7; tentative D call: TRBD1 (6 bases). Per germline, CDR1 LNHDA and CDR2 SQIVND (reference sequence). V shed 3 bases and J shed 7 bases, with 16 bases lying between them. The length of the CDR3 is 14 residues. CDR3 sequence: CASSMGAPNREQYF. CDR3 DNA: TGTGCCAGTAGTATGGGGGCCCCCAACCGGGAGCAGTACTTC.

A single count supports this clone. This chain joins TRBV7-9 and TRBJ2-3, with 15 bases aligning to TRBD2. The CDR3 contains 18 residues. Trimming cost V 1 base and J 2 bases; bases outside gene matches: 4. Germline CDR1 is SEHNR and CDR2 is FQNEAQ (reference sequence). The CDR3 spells CASSLVGLAGGITDTQYF. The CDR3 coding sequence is TGTGCCAGCAGCTTAGTGGGACTAGCGGGAGGAATCACAGATACGCAGTATTTT.

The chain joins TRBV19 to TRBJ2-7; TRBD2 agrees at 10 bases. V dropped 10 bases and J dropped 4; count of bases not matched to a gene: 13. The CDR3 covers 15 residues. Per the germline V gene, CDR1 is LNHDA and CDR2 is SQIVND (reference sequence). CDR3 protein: CATRLSSGSSYEQYF. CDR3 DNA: TGTGCCACCCGGCTGTCTAGCGGGAGTTCTTACGAGCAGTACTTC.

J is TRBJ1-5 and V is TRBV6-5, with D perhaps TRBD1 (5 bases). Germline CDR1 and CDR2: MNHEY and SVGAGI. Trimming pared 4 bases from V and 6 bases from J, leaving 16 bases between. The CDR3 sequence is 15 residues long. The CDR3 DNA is TGTGCCAGCAGTTCAACAGTCCCTAGGGGTCAGCCCCAGCATTTT. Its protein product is CASSSTVPRGQPQHF.

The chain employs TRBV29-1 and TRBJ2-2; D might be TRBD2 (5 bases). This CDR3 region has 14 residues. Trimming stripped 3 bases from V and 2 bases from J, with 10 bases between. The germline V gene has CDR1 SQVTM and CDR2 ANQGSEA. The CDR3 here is CSVEEVSNTGELFF. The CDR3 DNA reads TGCAGCGTTGAGGAGGTATCAAACACCGGGGAGCTGTTTTTT.

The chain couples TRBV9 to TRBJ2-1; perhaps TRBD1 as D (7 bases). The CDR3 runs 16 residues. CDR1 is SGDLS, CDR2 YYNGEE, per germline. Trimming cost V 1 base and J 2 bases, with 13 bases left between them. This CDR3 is CASSVKGGTAYNEQFF. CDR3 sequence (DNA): TGTGCCAGCAGCGTAAAAGGGGGGACAGCCTACAATGAGCAGTTCTTC.

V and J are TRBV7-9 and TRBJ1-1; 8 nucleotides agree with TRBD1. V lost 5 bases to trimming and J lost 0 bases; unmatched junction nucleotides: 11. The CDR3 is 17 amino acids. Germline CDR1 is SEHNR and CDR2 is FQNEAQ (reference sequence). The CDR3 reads CASSHLGQGILNTEAFF. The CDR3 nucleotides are TGTGCCAGCAGCCACCTAGGACAGGGAATCTTGAACACTGAAGCTTTCTTT.

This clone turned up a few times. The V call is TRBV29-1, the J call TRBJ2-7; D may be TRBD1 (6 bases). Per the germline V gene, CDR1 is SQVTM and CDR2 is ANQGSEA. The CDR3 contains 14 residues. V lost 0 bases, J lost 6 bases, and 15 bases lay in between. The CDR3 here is CSVEDQQGVGEQYF. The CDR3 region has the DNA TGCAGCGTTGAAGATCAACAGGGTGTGGGCGAGCAGTACTTC.

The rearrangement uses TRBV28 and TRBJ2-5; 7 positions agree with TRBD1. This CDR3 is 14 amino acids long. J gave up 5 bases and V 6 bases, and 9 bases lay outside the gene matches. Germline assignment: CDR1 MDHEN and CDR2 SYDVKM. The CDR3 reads CASSGVGGWETQYF. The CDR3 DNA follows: TGTGCCAGCAGCGGCGTAGGGGGCTGGGAGACCCAGTACTTC.

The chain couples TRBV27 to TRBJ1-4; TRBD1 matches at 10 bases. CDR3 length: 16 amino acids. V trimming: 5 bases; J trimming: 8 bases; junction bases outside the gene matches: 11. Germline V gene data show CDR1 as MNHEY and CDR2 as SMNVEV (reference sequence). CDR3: CASSPPDRGLKEKLFF. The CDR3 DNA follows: TGTGCCAGCAGTCCCCCAGACAGGGGGCTGAAAGAAAAACTGTTTTTT.

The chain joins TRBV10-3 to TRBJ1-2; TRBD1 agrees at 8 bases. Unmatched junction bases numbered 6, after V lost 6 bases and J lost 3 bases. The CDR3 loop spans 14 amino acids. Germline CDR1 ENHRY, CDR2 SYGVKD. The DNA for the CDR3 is TGTGCCATCAGCCCGGACAGGGAATACTATGGCTACACCTTC. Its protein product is CAISPDREYYGYTF.

For the CDR3, the DNA is TGTGCCAGCACCTCAGCGGCGGAGAAGACCCAGTACTTC. Protein: CASTSAAEKTQYF. The chain uses TRBV28 and TRBJ2-5; maybe TRBD2 (5 bases). Germline assignment: CDR1 MDHEN and CDR2 SYDVKM. Trimming cost V 7 bases and J 6 bases, with 15 bases left between them. The CDR3 loop spans 13 amino acids.

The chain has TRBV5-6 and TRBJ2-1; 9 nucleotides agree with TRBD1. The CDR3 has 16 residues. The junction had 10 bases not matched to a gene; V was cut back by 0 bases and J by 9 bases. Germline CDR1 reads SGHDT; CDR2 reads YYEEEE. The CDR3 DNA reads TGTGCCAGCAGCTTGGAGAAGGGACAGGGTTCGGGTGAGCAGTTCTTC. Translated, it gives CASSLEKGQGSGEQFF.

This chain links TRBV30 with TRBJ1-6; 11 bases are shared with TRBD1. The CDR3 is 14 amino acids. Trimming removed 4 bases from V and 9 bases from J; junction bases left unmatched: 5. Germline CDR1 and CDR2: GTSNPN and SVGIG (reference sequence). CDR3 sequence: CAWIGTGGTSPLHF. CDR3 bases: TGTGCCTGGATAGGGACAGGGGGAACTTCACCCCTCCACTTT.

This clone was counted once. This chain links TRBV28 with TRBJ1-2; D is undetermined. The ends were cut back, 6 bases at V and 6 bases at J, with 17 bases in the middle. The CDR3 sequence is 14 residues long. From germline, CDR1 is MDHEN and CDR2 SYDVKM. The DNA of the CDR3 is TGTGCCAGCAGACCCGACCGAATAACTAATGGCTACACCTTC. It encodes CASRPDRITNGYTF.

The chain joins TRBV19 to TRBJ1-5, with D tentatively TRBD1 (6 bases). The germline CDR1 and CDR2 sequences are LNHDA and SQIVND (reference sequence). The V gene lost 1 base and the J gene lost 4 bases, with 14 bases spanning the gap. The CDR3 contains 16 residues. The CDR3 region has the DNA TGTGCCAGTAGTATAGCCGTGGGACAAGCGAATCAGCCCCAGCATTTT. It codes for CASSIAVGQANQPQHF.